A single sample is the source of the 8 T cell receptor beta chains below, sequenced in a study of human T cells and chemical hapten exposure. Sample time point: patch test 1, 2 weeks after DPC sensitization. The sample's treatment: therapeutic diphenylcyclopropenone sensitization with weekly scalp DPC. TCRdb used MiXCR to reprocess the RACE reads, holding one entry per CDR3 protein. The repertoire includes under 200,000 distinct CDR3 sequences, about 15% of them detected once, and 1.7% sits in the top ten. The sequenced sample was whole blood, obtained in connection with sensitization to the hapten diphenylcyclopropenone (DPC). These receptors all come from a woman aged 30 to 39 with alopecia areata. Some clones in this sample may be carry-over from other donors' samples.

Only a few counts were recorded for this clonotype. This chain connects TRBV20-1 to TRBJ2-4; possible D gene TRBD2, 5 bases. Between the trimmed V and J ends, which lost 0 bases and 1 base, there was a span of 16 bases. From germline, CDR1 is DFQATT and CDR2 SNEGSKA (reference sequence). CDR3 length: 17 residues. CDR3 sequence: CSARDWETLGAKNIQYF. In DNA, the CDR3 is TGCAGTGCTAGAGATTGGGAGACACTGGGGGCCAAAAACATTCAGTACTTC.

In this sample, this clonotype turned up many times. The V and J genes are TRBV7-9 and TRBJ2-2; 9 bases fit TRBD1. There are 15 residues in the CDR3. Germline V gene sequence: CDR1 SEHNR, CDR2 FQNEAQ (reference sequence). J lost 5 bases, V lost 3 bases, and 4 bases had no gene match. The CDR3 nucleotides are TGTGCCAGCAGCTTCGGACAGGGGAGAACCGGGGAGCTGTTTTTT. This sequence encodes CASSFGQGRTGELFF.

This chain uses TRBV30 with TRBJ1-5; no clear D. The CDR3 loop spans 15 amino acids. Trimming took 2 bases from V and 2 from J, leaving 13 bases between them. In germline, CDR1 is GTSNPN, CDR2 SVGIG (reference sequence). CDR3 in DNA: TGTGCCTGGAGTTCACAAGGCCGGGGCAATCAGCCCCAGCATTTT. Its translation is CAWSSQGRGNQPQHF.

The V call is TRBV20-1, the J call TRBJ1-2; tentatively, D is TRBD1 (6 bases). Trimming removed 1 base at V and 8 bases at J, with 8 bases between. This CDR3 spans 11 amino acids. CDR1 is DFQATT and CDR2 is SNEGSKA in the germline V gene (reference sequence). DNA for the CDR3: TGCAGTGCTAGAGGAGGACAGGGCTACACCTTC. It encodes CSARGGQGYTF.

The V gene is TRBV7-2, the J gene TRBJ1-2; maybe TRBD1 (5 bases). Per germline, CDR1 SGHTA and CDR2 FQGNSA. V lost 2 bases to trimming and J lost 3 bases, with 13 bases between them. This CDR3 has 15 residues. DNA of the CDR3: TGTGCCAGCAGCTTATGGAGTGGGGCTGACTATGGCTACACCTTC. Protein: CASSLWSGADYGYTF.

This clonotype came up many times. V usage is TRBV7-3 and J usage is TRBJ2-1; D is ambiguous. Germline-derived CDR1 and CDR2 are SGHTA and FQGTGA. The CDR3 runs 12 residues. Trimming removed 4 bases at V and 8 bases at J, with 9 bases between. CDR3 coding DNA: TGTGCCAGCAGCTCAAATAGAGATGAGCAGTTCTTC. This codes for CASSSNRDEQFF.

V is TRBV3-1 and J is TRBJ1-1, with D unresolved. Germline V gives CDR1 LGHDT, CDR2 YNNKEL (reference sequence). V was cut by 8 bases and J by 5 bases, with 6 bases left in between. The CDR3 consists of 10 residues. This chain's CDR3 is CASYKTEAFF. As DNA, the CDR3 is TGTGCCAGCTATAAGACTGAAGCTTTCTTT.

There are many counts of this clonotype. This chain uses TRBV4-3 with TRBJ2-5; TRBD2 matches 7 bases. The ends lost 4 bases at V and 5 bases at J; junction bases unmatched: 10. Germline CDR1 reads LGHNA; CDR2 reads YSLEER. The CDR3 totals 15 residues. Written as DNA, the CDR3 is TGCGCCAGCAGCCGGGCGGCGGGAGCGGCGGAGACCCAGTACTTC. Translated: CASSRAAGAAETQYF.